This T cell receptor beta chain was captured by sequencing in a study of T-cell reconstitution after alpha-beta-depleted transplantation in children. The TCRbeta library incorporated unique molecular identifiers. Each CDR3 protein is one row after TCRdb ran MiXCR on the PCR reads. The sample has fewer than 550,000 distinct CDR3 sequences, 11% seen once. V dropped 7 bases and J dropped 6 bases, with 13 bases sitting between them. The CDR3 runs to 13 residues. The input for sequencing was PBMCs from the stem cell graft donor, taken from the stem cell graft. The source is a human donor who donated a stem cell graft to a child with acute myeloid leukemia. This chain joins TRBV12-3 or TRBV12-4 and TRBJ2-1; D call uncertain. CDR3 nucleotides: TGTGCCAGCACTCCGTTCGCGGCCAATGAGCAGTTCTTC. Translating gives CASTPFAANEQFF.